This passage covers 24 T cell receptor beta chains from one sample sequenced in a study of early T cells in non-severe SARS-CoV-2 infection. Using its own MiXCR run on the 5' RACE reads, TCRdb lists one record per CDR3 protein. Of 70,000 or so distinct CDR3 sequences in the sample, approximately 14% were seen once. Sample: whole blood. All receptors derive from an adult who was a healthcare worker with PCR-confirmed SARS-CoV-2 infection or an uninfected control (not recorded which).

This clonotype was picked up many times. The V call is TRBV7-2, the J call TRBJ1-6; 9 bases align to TRBD1. CDR3 length: 14 residues. Trimming removed 4 bases from V and 13 bases from J; junction bases left unmatched: 8. CDR1 is SGHTA, CDR2 FQGNSA, per germline. The CDR3 DNA reads TGTGCCAGCAGCTCTCCGGGACAGGGTGTTCCCCTCCACTTT. It specifies CASSSPGQGVPLHF.

This clonotype came up many times. The chain uses TRBV2 and TRBJ2-1, with D possibly being TRBD1 (6 bases). Trimming cost V 5 bases and J 5 bases, with 7 bases left between them. This CDR3 has 12 residues. Germline assignment: CDR1 SNHLY and CDR2 FYNNEI. For the CDR3, the DNA is TGTGCCAGCAGTTGGACAGACAATGAGCAGTTCTTC. Protein sequence: CASSWTDNEQFF.

This clonotype occurred a few times. This CDR3 is CSVEGDGVTQYF. In nucleotides, the CDR3 is TGCAGCGTTGAAGGAGACGGAGTTACGCAGTATTTT. The chain carries TRBV29-1 and TRBJ2-3; D not certain. With 1 base removed from V and 8 bases from J, the gap between germline ends came to 10 bases. Germline V gene lookup returns CDR1 SQVTM and CDR2 ANQGSEA. The CDR3 length is 12 residues.

This clonotype has ten or more counts. V usage is TRBV6-2 or TRBV6-3 and J usage is TRBJ1-5; the match to TRBD1 covers 11 bases. Germline V CDR1 and CDR2: MNHEY, SVGEGT. The CDR3 is 15 residues long. V trimming: 6 bases; J trimming: 7 bases; junction bases outside the gene matches: 8. The CDR3 sequence: CASSWGQGVLQPQHF. The CDR3 DNA reads TGTGCCAGCAGCTGGGGACAGGGGGTTTTACAGCCCCAGCATTTT.

The table lists this clonotype with many counts. The rearrangement uses TRBV7-6 and TRBJ2-3; 7 bases align to TRBD1. The ends lost 1 base at V and 3 bases at J; junction bases unmatched: 4. Germline-derived CDR1 and CDR2 are SGHVS and FNYEAQ. This CDR3 contains 15 residues. As DNA, the CDR3 is TGTGCCAGCAGCTTAGGGACAGGTAGAACAGATACGCAGTATTTT. Its translation is CASSLGTGRTDTQYF.

In its sample, this clonotype was seen a few times. The rearrangement joins TRBV12-3 or TRBV12-4 to TRBJ2-1, with D perhaps TRBD2 (6 bases). Trimming took 7 bases from V and 3 from J, leaving 13 bases between them. CDR3 length equals 14 residues. CDR3 residues: CASKVEGFYNEQFF. The CDR3 DNA reads TGTGCCAGCAAGGTGGAGGGGTTCTACAATGAGCAGTTCTTC.

The sample holds a few counts of this clonotype. The genes are TRBV5-1 and TRBJ2-7; possibly TRBD1 or TRBD2 for D (5 bases each). The CDR3 runs 12 residues. V was shortened by 4 bases and J by 6 bases, with 11 bases between the two germline ends. CDR1 is SGHRS and CDR2 is YFSETQ in the germline V gene. The CDR3 reads CASSREGFEQYF. The CDR3 DNA reads as TGCGCCAGCAGCCGAGAGGGGTTCGAGCAGTACTTC.

The rearrangement links TRBV11-2 to TRBJ2-7; D may be TRBD1 or TRBD2 (6 bases each). The CDR3 consists of 19 residues. Between the trimmed V and J ends, which lost 2 bases and 0 bases, there was a span of 23 bases. Looked up from germline, CDR1 is SGHAT and CDR2 is FQNNGV. The CDR3 DNA follows: TGTGCCAGCAGCTTATACAATGGGGGGCCGGGCTTCTTCTCCTACGAGCAGTACTTC. Protein sequence: CASSLYNGGPGFFSYEQYF. The entire variable domain, with the rest obtained from reference TRBV11-2 and TRBJ2-7, is as follows: EAGVAQSPRYKIIEKRQSVAFWCNPISGHATLYWYQQILGQGPKLLIQFQNNGVVDDSQLPKDRFSAERLKGVDSTLKIQPAKLEDSAVYLCASSLYNGGPGFFSYEQYFGPGTRLTVT.

The table lists this clonotype with a few counts. The V call is TRBV6-1, the J call TRBJ2-7; D ambiguous. Trimming shortened V by 8 bases and J by 3 bases, and 8 bases separated the two germline ends. This CDR3 contains 11 residues. Looked up from germline, CDR1 is MNHNS and CDR2 is SASEGT. The chain's CDR3 is CASGRNYEQYF. Written as DNA, the CDR3 is TGTGCCAGCGGAAGGAACTACGAGCAGTACTTC.

Many counts were recorded for this clonotype. This chain uses TRBV7-6 with TRBJ2-1, with 8 bases aligning to TRBD2. Germline lookup yields CDR1 SGHVS and CDR2 FNYEAQ. The V segment lost 5 bases and the J segment 12 bases; nucleotides outside the gene matches: 6. The CDR3 runs to 12 residues. The CDR3 spells CASSHLSGGQFF. DNA of the CDR3: TGTGCCAGCAGCCATCTAAGCGGGGGGCAGTTCTTC.

This clonotype has ten or more counts. The chain recombines TRBV7-9 with TRBJ1-5; no reliable D call. The germline CDR1 and CDR2 sequences are SEHNR and FQNEAQ (reference sequence). CDR3 size: 13 residues. The V end lost 5 bases, the J end lost 9 bases, and 14 bases lay between the germline ends. CDR3 bases: TGTGCCAGCAGCGTAAACGGCGCCCGGCCCCAGCATTTT. This encodes CASSVNGARPQHF.

This clonotype was seen a few times. The V and J genes are TRBV28 and TRBJ2-7; D gene uncertain. V lost 1 base and J 3 bases, leaving 10 bases between the germline ends. The germline gives CDR1 MDHEN, CDR2 SYDVKM. There are 14 residues in the CDR3. DNA of the CDR3: TGTGCCAGCAGTTTATCTGTTTCTGGCTACGAGCAGTACTTC. Amino acids: CASSLSVSGYEQYF.

CDR3 sequence (DNA): TGTGCCAGCAGTCCGGACAGGGGGCGTAGCACTGAAGCTTTCTTT. It encodes CASSPDRGRSTEAFF. This sequence joins TRBV12-3 or TRBV12-4 and TRBJ1-1, with 11 bases lining up with TRBD1. This CDR3 has 15 amino acids. J was trimmed by 4 bases and V by 5 bases; bases with no gene match: 6.

This chain uses TRBV11-2 with TRBJ2-3, with D tentatively TRBD1 or TRBD2 (6 bases each). CDR1 SGHAT and CDR2 FQNNGV come from the germline V gene. The V gene lost 2 bases and the J gene lost 2 bases, with 14 bases spanning the gap. This CDR3 region has 16 residues. The CDR3 loop reads CASSLSTGAVTDTQYF. In DNA, the CDR3 is TGTGCCAGCAGCTTATCAACGGGGGCGGTCACAGATACGCAGTATTTT.

This clonotype was picked up many times. V gene TRBV9 combines with J gene TRBJ1-5; tentatively, D is TRBD1 (5 bases). CDR1 and CDR2 from the germline V gene are SGDLS and YYNGEE. This CDR3 has 14 amino acids. Trimming removed 4 bases from V and 6 bases from J, with 14 bases in between. In nucleotides, the CDR3 is TGTGCCAGCAGCCCTTCGTCGCAGGGTCAGCCCCAGCATTTT. Translating gives CASSPSSQGQPQHF.

This clonotype was recorded many times. The V and J genes are TRBV7-2 and TRBJ2-5, with a weak D call TRBD2 (6 bases). V lost 5 bases, J lost 2 bases, and 21 bases lay in between. Germline CDR1 is SGHTA and CDR2 is FQGNSA. The CDR3 covers 17 residues. The CDR3, as DNA: TGTGCCAGCAGCCATACCGGACGGGGGTTCTTGCAAGAGACCCAGTACTTC. Protein product: CASSHTGRGFLQETQYF.

This chain connects TRBV30 to TRBJ2-2; D gene unclear. The germline gives CDR1 GTSNPN, CDR2 SVGIG (reference sequence). V lost 0 bases and J lost 4, with 6 bases in between. The CDR3 extends over 13 amino acids. The CDR3 reads CAWSVARTGELFF. The CDR3 coding sequence is TGTGCCTGGAGTGTCGCTCGCACCGGGGAGCTGTTTTTT.

Many counts were recorded for this clonotype. The gene calls are TRBV18 and TRBJ1-1; no clear D gene. Per the germline V gene, CDR1 is KGHSH and CDR2 is LQKENI. Between the trimmed V and J ends, which lost 2 bases and 3 bases, there was a span of 16 bases. This CDR3 spans 16 amino acids. This chain's CDR3 is CASSPSGNSWYTEAFF. In DNA, the CDR3 is TGTGCCAGCTCACCATCAGGTAACTCGTGGTACACTGAAGCTTTCTTT.

V and J are TRBV6-5 and TRBJ1-2; TRBD1 is a possible D gene (6 bases). CDR1 is MNHEY, CDR2 SVGAGI, per germline. The V end was cut by 0 bases, the J end by 7 bases, with 12 bases between. The CDR3 loop spans 14 amino acids. CDR3 loop: CASSYSQGQGGYTF. CDR3 DNA: TGTGCCAGCAGTTACTCCCAGGGGCAGGGTGGCTACACCTTC.

This clonotype appeared a few times. V and J are TRBV29-1 and TRBJ2-4; tentative D call: TRBD2 (6 bases). V was trimmed by 3 bases and J by 6 bases, leaving 6 bases between them. This CDR3 contains 11 residues. Looked up from germline, CDR1 is SQVTM and CDR2 is ANQGSEA. The CDR3: CSVDGGNIQYF. Written as DNA, the CDR3 is TGCAGCGTTGACGGGGGAAACATTCAGTACTTC.

This clonotype was detected many times. As DNA, the CDR3 is TGTGCCAGCAGCCCCGAGGACCGCTATGGCTACACCTTC. Residues: CASSPEDRYGYTF. The chain recombines TRBV14 with TRBJ1-2; D remains ambiguous. Per the germline V gene, CDR1 is SGHDN and CDR2 is FVKESK. V lost 4 bases, J lost 4 bases, and 10 bases lay in between. The CDR3 has 13 amino acids.

The chain combines TRBV20-1 with TRBJ1-1; D possibly corresponds to TRBD1 (5 bases). This CDR3 is 15 amino acids long. The V gene lost 4 bases and the J gene lost 2 bases, with 17 bases spanning the gap. CDR1 and CDR2 (germline): DFQATT, SNEGSKA (reference sequence). CDR3 sequence (DNA): TGCAGTGCTACCTTTTGGGGGGGATCCAACACTGAAGCTTTCTTT. Translating it yields CSATFWGGSNTEAFF.

The chain couples TRBV6-2 or TRBV6-3 to TRBJ1-3; D is ambiguous. Trimming took off 7 bases at V and 2 bases at J, with 18 bases between the two ends. The CDR3 runs to 16 residues. Germline V gene lookup returns CDR1 MNHEY and CDR2 SVGEGT. CDR3 nucleotide sequence: TGTGCCAGCACTCACCCCGGTCCGCCGGCTGGAAACACCATATATTTT. Its protein is CASTHPGPPAGNTIYF.

This clonotype was detected ten times or more. This chain uses TRBV28 with TRBJ1-1; no clear D gene. This CDR3 is 15 amino acids long. CDR1 is MDHEN and CDR2 is SYDVKM in the germline V gene. Trimming removed 1 base from V and 0 bases from J, with 9 bases in between. The CDR3 nucleotides are TGTGCCAGCAGTTTATTGATCCGAGTGAACACTGAAGCTTTCTTT. As protein: CASSLLIRVNTEAFF.